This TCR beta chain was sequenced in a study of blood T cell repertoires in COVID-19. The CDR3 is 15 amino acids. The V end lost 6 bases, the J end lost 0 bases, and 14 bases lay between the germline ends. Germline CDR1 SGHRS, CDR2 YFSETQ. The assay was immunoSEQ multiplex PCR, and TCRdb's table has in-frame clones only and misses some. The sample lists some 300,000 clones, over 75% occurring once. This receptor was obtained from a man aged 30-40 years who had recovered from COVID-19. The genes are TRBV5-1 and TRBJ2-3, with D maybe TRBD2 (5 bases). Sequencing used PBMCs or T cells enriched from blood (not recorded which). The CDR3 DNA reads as TGCGCCAGCACCCAAGAGGACTCTAGCACAGATACGCAGTATTTT. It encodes CASTQEDSSTDTQYF.